This T cell receptor (beta chain) was obtained from a study of shared clonotypes between healthy human individuals. Clones were read by immunoSEQ multiplex PCR, and TCRdb kept only the in-frame ones, dropping some. The sample contains about 980,000 clones, over 60% of which appear only once. The receptor comes from a man younger than 30 in good health. Sequenced input: memory CD4+ T cells sorted from blood. Specified subset: CD45RA-negative fraction.

The CDR3: CASRDRQTQETQYF. The CDR3 DNA reads TGTGCCAGTAGGGACAGACAGACTCAAGAGACCCAGTACTTC. The V and J genes are TRBV28 and TRBJ2-5; 7 bases match TRBD1. The CDR3 extends over 14 amino acids. CDR1 MDHEN and CDR2 SYDVKM come from the germline V gene. V dropped 9 bases and J dropped 2; count of bases not matched to a gene: 9.